Presented here are 10 T cell receptor beta chains from one specimen sequenced in a study of Ad26.COV2.S vaccination and SARS-CoV-2 variants. Sample treatment: around 19 received Ad26.COV2.S at low or high dose, single or two shots; about 5 received placebo; per-sample allocation not given. Each sample was drawn 63 days after the first injection (of vaccine or placebo). The table came from immunoSEQ multiplex PCR; TCRdb's copy has only in-frame clones and leaves some out. Of about 350,000 clones listed, around 89% were seen once; the top ten hold just under 5%. The specimen comprised peripheral blood, sampled in a trial of Ad26.COV2.S vaccine versus placebo. These receptors were obtained from a person between 18 and 59 years old who received the Ad26.COV2.S COVID-19 vaccine or a placebo.

This clone showed up just a few times. This sequence joins TRBV19 and TRBJ2-1; 8 positions match TRBD1. This CDR3 is 14 amino acids long. Germline V gene lookup returns CDR1 LNHDA and CDR2 SQIVND (reference sequence). The V and J ends lost 3 bases and 5 bases, in that order; junction bases with no gene match: 3. CDR3 residues: CASSIRGPDNEQFF. In nucleotides, the CDR3 is TGTGCCAGTAGTATCAGGGGGCCCGACAATGAGCAGTTCTTC.

The chain recombines TRBV7-9 with TRBJ2-7, with 8 bases matching TRBD2. The CDR3 has 16 amino acids. Germline V lookup: CDR1 SEHNR, CDR2 FQNEAQ (reference sequence). The trim removed 5 bases at V and 4 bases at J, leaving 13 bases unmatched. This CDR3 is CASSHGIIAGTYEQYF. The CDR3 DNA reads as TGTGCCAGCAGCCACGGGATTATAGCGGGGACATACGAGCAGTACTTC.

The count of this clone is one. The chain joins TRBV11-2 to TRBJ2-3; 11 positions match TRBD1. V lost 2 bases, J lost 0 bases, and 7 bases stayed unmatched. The CDR3 extends over 18 amino acids. Germline CDR1 and CDR2: SGHAT and FQNNGV. CDR3 nucleotides: TGTGCCAGCAGCTTATGGGGGACAGGGGGTGGTAGCACAGATACGCAGTATTTT. It specifies CASSLWGTGGGSTDTQYF.

The chain carries TRBV3-1 (or the pseudogene TRBV3-2) and TRBJ1-5; no reliable D call. V lost 5 bases to trimming and J lost 2 bases, with 4 bases between them. CDR1 LGHDT and CDR2 YNNKEL come from the germline V gene (reference sequence). The CDR3 totals 12 residues. The CDR3 DNA follows: TGTGCCAGCAGCGCAGGCAATCAGCCCCAGCATTTT. Translation: CASSAGNQPQHF.

The gene calls are TRBV3-1 (or the pseudogene TRBV3-2) and TRBJ2-2, with unresolved D. This CDR3 comprises 15 residues. The V gene lost 4 bases and the J gene lost 2 bases, with 11 bases spanning the gap. Germline V gene data show CDR1 as LGHDT and CDR2 as YNNKEL (reference sequence). The CDR3 loop reads CASSPHTSNTGELFF. For the CDR3, the DNA is TGTGCCAGCAGCCCGCATACCTCCAACACCGGGGAGCTGTTTTTT.

The V call is TRBV4-2, the J call TRBJ2-7, with unresolved D. Germline-derived CDR1 and CDR2 are LGHNA and YNFKEQ. Trimming left V 1 base short and J 5 bases short, with 18 bases between. The CDR3 has 16 amino acids. For the CDR3, the DNA is TGTGCCAGCAGCCAAGGGGCGCGCGTAGAATCCGACGAGCAGTACTTC. Residues: CASSQGARVESDEQYF.

The chain joins TRBV4-1 to TRBJ1-4; D is unclear. The CDR3 spans 16 residues. V lost 1 base and J lost 3, with 12 bases in between. Per germline, CDR1 MGHRA and CDR2 YSYEKL. DNA for the CDR3: TGCGCCAGCAGCCAAGTAAATAAGGTGGCTAATGAAAAACTGTTTTTT. Residues: CASSQVNKVANEKLFF.

In this sample, this clone turned up once. The chain employs TRBV27 and TRBJ2-5, with 8 bases fitting TRBD2. J gave up 5 bases and V 6 bases, and 20 bases lay outside the gene matches. The CDR3 contains 18 residues. The germline V gene has CDR1 MNHEY and CDR2 SMNVEV (reference sequence). CDR3 region: CASSSAGGGGRFIETQYF. The DNA for the CDR3 is TGTGCCAGCAGCTCGGCGGGAGGCGGAGGGAGGTTTATTGAGACCCAGTACTTC.

The sample holds one count of this clone. The chain recombines TRBV13 with TRBJ1-5, with TRBD1 matching over 9 bases. Germline V CDR1 and CDR2: PRHDT, FYEKMQ (reference sequence). The CDR3 consists of 15 residues. Trimming cost V 3 bases and J 7 bases; bases outside gene matches: 7. CDR3 sequence: CASSFGQGQGQPQHF. CDR3 nucleotide sequence: TGTGCCAGCAGCTTCGGACAGGGGCAGGGGCAGCCCCAGCATTTT.

The J gene is TRBJ2-5, the V gene TRBV2, with a possible D match to TRBD1 (5 bases). There are 14 residues in the CDR3. Germline lookup yields CDR1 SNHLY and CDR2 FYNNEI. Trimming shortened V by 4 bases and J by 2 bases, and 11 bases separated the two germline ends. This CDR3 is CASSVQEEQETQYF. The CDR3 DNA reads TGTGCCAGCAGTGTACAGGAAGAGCAAGAGACCCAGTACTTC.